This note documents a single T cell receptor (beta chain) sequence. The V end was cut by 6 bases, the J end by 3 bases, with 14 bases between. From germline, CDR1 is SNHLY and CDR2 FYNNEI. The CDR3 is 14 amino acids. TCRdb re-called the 5' RACE reads through MiXCR, storing one row per CDR3 protein. There are some 320,000 distinct CDR3 sequences in the sample; around 10% occur only once, and 3% to 4% lies in the top ten. This entry is derived from a study of T cells after yellow fever vaccination. At the level of the study: The authors prepared low-cell-number fractions using SMART-Seq v4 Ultra Low Input.

Sequencing used CD4+ T cells sorted from PBMCs, obtained 5 days after the yellow fever booster vaccination. The V and J genes are TRBV2 and TRBJ1-1; possibly TRBD1 for D (5 bases). The clonotype originates from a man between 18 and 35 years old who received the YFV17D yellow fever vaccine. As DNA, the CDR3 is TGTGCCAGCAGCACCGGCGGGGGTTACACTGAAGCTTTCTTT. Protein: CASSTGGGYTEAFF.